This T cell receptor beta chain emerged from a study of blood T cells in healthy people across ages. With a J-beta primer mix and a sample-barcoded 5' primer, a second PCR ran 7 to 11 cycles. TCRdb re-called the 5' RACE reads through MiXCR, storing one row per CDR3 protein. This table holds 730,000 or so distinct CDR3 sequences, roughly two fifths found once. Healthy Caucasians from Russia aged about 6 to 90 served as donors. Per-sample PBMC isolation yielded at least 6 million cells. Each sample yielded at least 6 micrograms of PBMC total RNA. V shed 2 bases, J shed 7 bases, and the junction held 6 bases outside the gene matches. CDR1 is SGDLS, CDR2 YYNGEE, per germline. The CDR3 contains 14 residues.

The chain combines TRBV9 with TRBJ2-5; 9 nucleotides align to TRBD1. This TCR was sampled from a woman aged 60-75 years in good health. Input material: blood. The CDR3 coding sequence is TGTGCCAGCAGCGTCACCGGACAGGGGTGGACCCAGTACTTC. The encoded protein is CASSVTGQGWTQYF.